The 14 T cell receptor beta chains below were found in one sample sequenced in a study of T-cell reconstitution after alpha-beta-depleted transplantation in children. Preparing the TCRbeta library involved the use of unique molecular identifiers. TCRdb re-derived calls from the PCR reads in MiXCR, one entry per CDR3 protein. The repertoire holds approximately 980,000 distinct CDR3 sequences, with less than 30% as singletons. This specimen was PBMCs, mostly from graft donor cells, taken 360 days after TCRalphabeta/CD19-depleted stem cell transplant. The receptors here all came from a boy under two years old who had a stem cell transplant for SCID, so the T cells may come from the graft donor.

This clonotype was observed a few times. The rearrangement uses TRBV27 and TRBJ1-1, with 8 positions matching TRBD1. In germline, CDR1 is MNHEY, CDR2 SMNVEV (reference sequence). The CDR3 runs 14 residues. V lost 8 bases and J lost 1; bases outside the gene matches: 6. This CDR3 reads CASRLGQGNTEAFF. CDR3 nucleotides: TGTGCCAGCCGACTTGGACAGGGGAACACTGAAGCTTTCTTT.

The table lists this clonotype with a few counts. This sequence joins TRBV7-9 and TRBJ1-2; unclear D gene. The V gene lost 7 bases and the J gene lost 3 bases, with 18 bases spanning the gap. There are 15 residues in the CDR3. Germline V CDR1 and CDR2: SEHNR, FQNEAQ (reference sequence). The CDR3 loop is CASTYDVAGYYGYTF. DNA for the CDR3: TGTGCCAGCACTTACGACGTAGCAGGCTACTATGGCTACACCTTC.

CDR3 sequence: CSAFASSSYNEQFF. For the CDR3, the DNA is TGCAGTGCGTTCGCCTCCAGCTCCTACAATGAGCAGTTCTTC. This chain joins TRBV20-1 and TRBJ2-1, with D uncertain. Trimming took 6 bases from V and 0 from J, leaving 12 bases between them. This CDR3 has 14 amino acids. Per germline, CDR1 DFQATT and CDR2 SNEGSKA (reference sequence).

The table lists this clonotype with a few counts. This chain uses TRBV4-1 with TRBJ2-5; TRBD1 agrees at 8 bases. CDR1 is MGHRA and CDR2 is YSYEKL in the germline V gene. The CDR3 totals 15 residues. Trimming took 1 base from V and 2 from J; bases not matched to a gene: 3. The CDR3, as DNA: TGCGCCAGCAGCCAAGGGGACAGGCCTCAAGAGACCCAGTACTTC. Its protein product is CASSQGDRPQETQYF.

The rearrangement links TRBV28 to TRBJ2-5, with D perhaps being TRBD1 or TRBD2 (5 bases each). From germline, CDR1 is MDHEN and CDR2 SYDVKM. With 10 bases removed from V and 5 bases from J, the gap between germline ends came to 23 bases. The CDR3 loop spans 15 amino acids. In DNA form, the CDR3 reads TGTGCCACCACACGCCGGGGCACATTCTCGGAGACCCAGTACTTC. This sequence encodes CATTRRGTFSETQYF. Supplemented by reference TRBV28 and TRBJ2-5, the full variable domain reads DVKVTQSSRYLVKRTGEKVFLECVQDMDHENMFWYRQDPGLGLRLIYFSYDVKMKEKGDIPEGYSVSREKKERFSLILESASTNQTSMYLCATTRRGTFSETQYFGPGTRLLVL.

The V call is TRBV18, the J call TRBJ2-1; possibly TRBD1 or TRBD2 for D (5 bases each). The CDR3 loop spans 15 amino acids. The ends were cut back, 2 bases at V and 8 bases at J, with 16 bases in the middle. Germline V gene sequence: CDR1 KGHSH, CDR2 LQKENI. DNA for the CDR3: TGTGCCAGCTCACCAAAAGACAGTTTGAGGGATGAGCAGTTCTTC. Protein: CASSPKDSLRDEQFF. Based on the CDR3 plus reference TRBV18 and TRBJ2-1, the full variable domain is NAGVMQNPRHLVRRRGQEARLRCSPMKGHSHVYWYRQLPEEGLKFMVYLQKENIIDESGMPKERFSAEFPKEGPSILRIQQVVRGDSAAYFCASSPKDSLRDEQFFGPGTRLTVL.

This clonotype was counted a few times. The genes are TRBV20-1 and TRBJ2-1; the match to TRBD1 covers 9 bases. V dropped 2 bases and J dropped 3; count of bases not matched to a gene: 5. The germline V gene encodes CDR1 DFQATT and CDR2 SNEGSKA (reference sequence). The CDR3 totals 15 residues. This chain's CDR3 is CSARSPGQGYNEQFF. CDR3 DNA sequence: TGCAGTGCTAGATCTCCGGGACAGGGCTACAATGAGCAGTTCTTC.

The table lists this clonotype with many counts. CDR3 bases: TGTGCCAGCAGCCAAGAGGGGGATACGCAGTATTTT. This sequence encodes CASSQEGDTQYF. This rearrangement joins TRBV4-2 to TRBJ2-3; D is unresolved. The CDR3 has 12 amino acids. Germline CDR1 LGHNA, CDR2 YNFKEQ. V was cut by 0 bases and J by 6 bases, with 4 bases left in between.

J is TRBJ2-7 and V is TRBV3-1; 9 positions match TRBD1. CDR1 and CDR2 from the germline V gene are LGHDT and YNNKEL (reference sequence). The CDR3 totals 16 residues. The junction had 10 bases not matched to a gene; V was cut back by 6 bases and J by 1 base. CDR3 nucleotide sequence: TGTGCCAGCAGTCCAGCCCCTGGACAGGGGTCCTACGAGCAGTACTTC. Its translation is CASSPAPGQGSYEQYF.

This clonotype was observed a few times. The gene calls are TRBV7-9 and TRBJ1-2; 7 bases match TRBD1. Germline values: CDR1 SEHNR, CDR2 FQNEAQ (reference sequence). The CDR3 runs to 15 residues. J gave up 2 bases and V 6 bases, and 9 bases lay outside the gene matches. CDR3 loop: CASRMQGQLNYGYTF. Written as DNA, the CDR3 is TGTGCCAGCAGGATGCAGGGACAGTTAAACTATGGCTACACCTTC.

This clonotype occurred a few times. The chain is built from TRBV6-6 and TRBJ2-2, with D unclear. The V and J ends lost 2 bases and 5 bases respectively, with 6 bases between them. In germline, CDR1 is MNHNY, CDR2 SVGAGI (reference sequence). The CDR3 spans 13 residues. The CDR3 here is CASSYAWTGELFF. In DNA form, the CDR3 reads TGTGCCAGCAGTTACGCTTGGACCGGGGAGCTGTTTTTT.

For this clonotype: Compared with germline, one end of the junction differs, possibly owing to a read error. The V and J genes are TRBV7-3 and TRBJ2-5; 13 bases map to TRBD2. Germline V gene lookup returns CDR1 SGHTA and CDR2 FQGTGA. There are 16 residues in the CDR3. CDR3 sequence: CASSVTGTSGAETQYF. The CDR3 coding sequence is TGTGCCAGCAGCGTAACCGGGACTAGCGGGGCAGAGACCCAGTACTTC.

The CDR3 bases are TGCGCCAGCAGCTATGATCCCGGTCGACAGCGTTCCTACTCTGGGGCCAACGTCCTGACTTTC. Its protein is CASSYDPGRQRSYSGANVLTF. The V and J genes are TRBV5-1 and TRBJ2-6; D possibly corresponds to TRBD1 (5 bases). The germline CDR1 and CDR2 sequences are SGHRS and YFSETQ. The ends were cut back, 3 bases at V and 0 bases at J, with 25 bases in the middle. This CDR3 has 21 amino acids.

This clonotype showed up just a few times. This chain uses TRBV7-9 with TRBJ2-7; possibly TRBD2 for D (6 bases). This CDR3 comprises 13 residues. Trimming took off 8 bases at V and 3 bases at J, with 14 bases between the two ends. The germline CDR1 and CDR2 sequences are SEHNR and FQNEAQ (reference sequence). CDR3 DNA: TGTGCCAGCGAGTGGGGGGAGAACTACGAGCAGTACTTC. This translates into CASEWGENYEQYF.